Sequencing of this T cell receptor beta chain was carried out in a study of blood T cell repertoires in COVID-19. For the study at large: Some COVID-19 samples were acute and others convalescent; all came from the United States, Italy and Spain. The analysed material was cDNA or gDNA that came from T cells, B-cell-depleted T cells, or PBMCs.

How the authors handled the data: How many nucleated cells were present was estimated from reference gene primer amplification. Some clones are missing from TCRdb's copy, which holds only in-frame ones; the method was immunoSEQ multiplex PCR. V and J calls plus clone size are reproduced from that table; the DNA served to infer D and trimming. Of roughly 230,000 clones listed, 80% to 85% are singletons. CDR1 is SQVTM and CDR2 is ANQGSEA in the germline V gene. There are 13 residues in the CDR3. V was clipped by 3 bases and J by 6 bases; unmatched bases: 6. The V and J genes are TRBV29-1 and TRBJ1-2; 8 bases line up with TRBD1. This clonotype was sampled from a man between 40 and 49 years old with acute or convalescent COVID-19. Sequencing was done on a sample of peripheral blood. The CDR3 loop is CSVDTPGGDGYTF. DNA of the CDR3: TGCAGCGTTGATACCCCAGGGGGCGATGGCTACACCTTC. Supplemented by reference TRBV29-1 and TRBJ1-2, the full variable domain reads SAVISQKPSRDICQRGTSLTIQCQVDSQVTMMFWYRQQPGQSLTLIATANQGSEATYESGFVIDKFPISRPNLTFSTLTVSNMSPEDSSIYLCSVDTPGGDGYTFGSGTRLTVV.